This T cell receptor beta chain appears in the sequencing data of a study of T cell responses to AZD1222 COVID-19 vaccine. Study-level points and caveats: Most donors were white British, females outnumbered males, and clonal diversity was possibly underestimated. Repertoires were sampled only after the peak T cell response. Two doses of AZD1222 preceded a rise in Spike-specific TCR breadth and depth.

Notes on this clone: Its antigen is not known.

Data came from immunoSEQ multiplex PCR; TCRdb stores just in-frame clones and leaves some out. The sample holds roughly 150,000 clones, 89% seen once. V was trimmed by 3 bases and J by 2 bases, leaving 25 bases between them. The germline gives CDR1 SGHRS, CDR2 YFSETQ. The CDR3 consists of 19 residues. Sequenced here: peripheral blood, sampled on day 0 of AZD1222 vaccination. The receptor was derived from an adult in good health. The chain has TRBV5-1 and TRBJ2-3; D is perhaps TRBD1 (5 bases). The CDR3 protein is CASSSENVGFREITDTQYF. DNA for the CDR3: TGCGCCAGCAGCTCGGAGAACGTAGGGTTCAGGGAAATCACAGATACGCAGTATTTT.